These 22 T cell receptor beta chains came from one sample sequenced in a study of T cell repertoires in cytomegalovirus infection. These receptors' targets are unknown. TCRdb used MiXCR to reprocess the reads, holding one entry per CDR3 protein. The sample lists around 900,000 distinct CDR3 sequences; approximately 31% were seen once. The sample was cultured CD8+ T cells from PBMCs, taken from culture after CMV antigen stimulation. The receptors were gathered from a human donor in good health (CMV status not recorded). Some clones in this sample may be carry-over from other donors' samples.

This clonotype came up a few times. The chain has TRBV12-3 or TRBV12-4 and TRBJ2-3; the match to TRBD2 covers 10 bases. CDR3 length equals 16 residues. With V trimmed by 1 base and J by 6 bases, 7 bases remained unmatched. This chain's CDR3 is CASSLERGGPRDTQYF. CDR3 sequence (DNA): TGTGCCAGCAGTTTAGAGCGGGGGGGCCCCCGGGATACGCAGTATTTT.

This chain uses TRBV27 with TRBJ1-2; D is unresolved. Trimming took off 6 bases at V and 8 bases at J, with 16 bases between the two ends. The V gene's germline CDR1 is MNHEY and CDR2 SMNVEV (reference sequence). The CDR3 covers 13 residues. The CDR3 nucleotides read TGTGCCAGCAGCGTAAGCCCCTCTCGGGGCTACACCTTC. As protein: CASSVSPSRGYTF.

Concerning this clonotype itself: A much larger clone differs from this one at a single base, so this may be a read error. The chain has TRBV7-6 and TRBJ2-5, with D perhaps matching TRBD1 (5 bases). The germline V gene has CDR1 SGHVS and CDR2 FNYEAQ. Trimming took 5 bases from V and 7 from J, leaving 17 bases between them. The CDR3 runs to 14 residues. CDR3 DNA sequence: TGTGCCAGCAGCGCAAGGGGTTTGAGCGTGACCCAGTACTTC. It translates to CASSARGLSVTQYF.

This sequence joins TRBV29-1 and TRBJ1-2, with TRBD1 matching over 10 bases. Germline V lookup: CDR1 SQVTM, CDR2 ANQGSEA. V shed 0 bases and J 0 bases; nucleotides not matched to a gene: 7. The CDR3 consists of 17 residues. The CDR3 nucleotides are TGCAGCGTTGAAGATTGGGACAGGGGCCTGACTAACTATGGCTACACCTTC. Its protein is CSVEDWDRGLTNYGYTF. The full variable domain, rest sourced from reference TRBV29-1 and TRBJ1-2, is SAVISQKPSRDICQRGTSLTIQCQVDSQVTMMFWYRQQPGQSLTLIATANQGSEATYESGFVIDKFPISRPNLTFSTLTVSNMSPEDSSIYLCSVEDWDRGLTNYGYTFGSGTRLTVV.

This clonotype was seen at least ten times. J is TRBJ1-4 and V is TRBV7-6; TRBD1 matches 12 bases. Looked up from germline, CDR1 is SGHVS and CDR2 is FNYEAQ. The CDR3 length is 19 residues. The junction had 14 bases not matched to a gene; V was cut back by 5 bases and J by 4 bases. The CDR3 loop is CASSTPRVGQGAFNEKLFF. CDR3 in DNA: TGTGCCAGCAGCACGCCCCGTGTGGGACAGGGGGCGTTTAATGAAAAACTGTTTTTT. Looking up the rest from reference TRBV7-6 and TRBJ1-4 gives the full variable domain: GAGVSQSPRYKVTKRGQDVALRCDPISGHVSLYWYRQALGQGPEFLTYFNYEAQQDKSGLPNDRFSAERPEGSISTLTIQRTEQRDSAMYRCASSTPRVGQGAFNEKLFFGSGTQLSVL.

This clonotype was seen a handful of times. The chain uses TRBV28 and TRBJ1-5, with TRBD1 matching 8 bases. CDR1 is MDHEN and CDR2 is SYDVKM in the germline V gene. This CDR3 is 16 amino acids long. Trimming took 7 bases from V and 10 from J; bases not matched to a gene: 18. The CDR3 sequence is CASIPSGTGPRLPQHF. The DNA for the CDR3 is TGTGCCAGCATCCCGTCTGGGACAGGCCCCCGTTTACCCCAGCATTTT.

V usage is TRBV5-4 and J usage is TRBJ2-1, with 12 bases aligning to TRBD2. V shed 7 bases and J 10 bases; nucleotides not matched to a gene: 6. Germline assignment: CDR1 SGHNT and CDR2 YYREEE (reference sequence). CDR3 length: 13 residues. CDR3 nucleotide sequence: TGTGCCAGCCCTAGCGGGGGGGCTGAAGAGCAGTTCTTC. Protein: CASPSGGAEEQFF.

Comments on this clonotype: Since a much larger clone is just one base distant, this may be a read error. The chain is built from TRBV7-2 and TRBJ2-7, with TRBD1 matching over 10 bases. The CDR3 spans 13 residues. Germline CDR1 SGHTA, CDR2 FQGNSA. CDR3 sequence reads: CANSFGTGVEQYF. DNA of the CDR3: TGTGCCAACAGCTTTGGGACAGGGGTTGAGCAGTACTTC.

This clonotype was detected a few times. The chain employs TRBV6-1 and TRBJ1-5; 12 positions match TRBD1. Germline CDR1 MNHNS, CDR2 SASEGT. This CDR3 contains 16 residues. V lost 5 bases and J lost 7; bases outside the gene matches: 9. The CDR3 DNA reads TGTGCCAGCAGTTCGGCCTGGGGGACAGGGGGCCAGCCCCAGCATTTT. Translated, it gives CASSSAWGTGGQPQHF.

The V gene is TRBV7-9, the J gene TRBJ1-2; 8 nucleotides agree with TRBD1. Germline-derived CDR1 and CDR2 are SEHNR and FQNEAQ (reference sequence). J gave up 3 bases and V 5 bases, and 8 bases lay outside the gene matches. This CDR3 spans 15 amino acids. In nucleotides, the CDR3 is TGTGCCAGCAGCGGGGACAGGCCCCTTTACTATGGCTACACCTTC. It translates to CASSGDRPLYYGYTF.

CDR3 protein: CASSHLNPSTDTQYF. The CDR3 DNA reads TGTGCCAGCAGCCACCTAAACCCAAGCACAGATACGCAGTATTTT. V is TRBV7-2 and J is TRBJ2-3, with D unresolved. The germline V gene encodes CDR1 SGHTA and CDR2 FQGNSA. CDR3 size: 15 residues. V was clipped by 5 bases and J by 0 bases, with 12 bases between them.

This clonotype was seen repeatedly, ten times or more. The genes are TRBV7-8 and TRBJ2-3; TRBD1 might be the D (6 bases). V was clipped by 5 bases and J by 7 bases, with 16 bases between them. CDR3 length: 14 residues. Per germline, CDR1 SGHVS and CDR2 FQNEAQ. The CDR3 loop reads CASSPWDISNTQYF. The CDR3 coding sequence is TGTGCCAGCAGCCCGTGGGACATCTCCAATACGCAGTATTTT. The whole variable domain, remainder taken from reference TRBV7-8 and TRBJ2-3, is GAGVSQSPRYKVAKRGQDVALRCDPISGHVSLFWYQQALGQGPEFLTYFQNEAQLDKSGLPSDRFFAERPEGSVSTLKIQRTQQEDSAVYLCASSPWDISNTQYFGPGTRLTVL.

The CDR3, as DNA: TGTGCCAGCAGCCAAGATACCGACAGGGATGCTTTCTTT. Protein product: CASSQDTDRDAFF. This rearrangement joins TRBV14 to TRBJ1-1; TRBD1 agrees at 7 bases. Losses at the gene ends were 0 bases for V and 11 bases for J; bases not matched to a gene: 6. The V gene's germline CDR1 is SGHDN and CDR2 FVKESK. CDR3 length: 13 residues.

This clonotype occurred a few times. The chain recombines TRBV6-2 or TRBV6-3 with TRBJ2-2; TRBD1 aligns across 11 bases. Germline values: CDR1 MNHEY, CDR2 SVGEGT. CDR3 length equals 18 residues. V trimming: 6 bases; J trimming: 4 bases; junction bases outside the gene matches: 13. Here the CDR3 DNA reads TGTGCCAGCAGAGGACAGGGGGCTGTCTGGGTTTCCACCGGGGAGCTGTTTTTT. Protein: CASRGQGAVWVSTGELFF.

The chain has TRBV6-5 and TRBJ2-7; D is unresolved. Per germline, CDR1 MNHEY and CDR2 SVGAGI. The CDR3 runs to 13 residues. The V end lost 2 bases, the J end lost 6 bases, and 11 bases lay between the germline ends. DNA of the CDR3: TGTGCCAGCAGTTACGCACAGCTAGGCGAGCAGTACGTC. Protein sequence: CASSYAQLGEQYV.

This chain uses TRBV5-6 with TRBJ2-7; D gene uncertain. CDR1 is SGHDT and CDR2 is YYEEEE in the germline V gene. CDR3 length equals 14 residues. V lost 4 bases, J lost 3 bases, and 14 bases lay in between. The CDR3 DNA reads TGTGCCAGCAGCGTACGAACAGATTACTACGAGCAGTACGTC. The encoded protein is CASSVRTDYYEQYV.

CDR3 nucleotides: TGTGCCAGCAAACCCCCCGGATGGGGAAACTATGGCTACACCTTC. Its translation: CASKPPGWGNYGYTF. The chain links TRBV28 to TRBJ1-2, with D unresolved. With 7 bases removed from V and 2 bases from J, the gap between germline ends came to 17 bases. Germline-derived CDR1 and CDR2 are MDHEN and SYDVKM. This CDR3 contains 15 residues.

This clonotype was recorded a few times. This chain uses TRBV2 with TRBJ1-5, with 7 bases that match TRBD1. The CDR3 has 14 amino acids. V lost 8 bases to trimming and J lost 0 bases; unmatched junction nucleotides: 4. Germline lookup yields CDR1 SNHLY and CDR2 FYNNEI. CDR3 in amino acids: CASGQEYSNQPQHF. In nucleotides, the CDR3 is TGTGCCAGCGGACAGGAATATAGCAATCAGCCCCAGCATTTT. Complete variable domain (other parts from reference TRBV2 and TRBJ1-5): EPEVTQTPSHQVTQMGQEVILRCVPISNHLYFYWYRQILGQKVEFLVSFYNNEISEKSEIFDDQFSVERPDGSNFTLKIRSTKLEDSAMYFCASGQEYSNQPQHFGDGTRLSIL.

The V gene is TRBV6-5, the J gene TRBJ1-4; D remains ambiguous. The V end lost 0 bases, the J end lost 7 bases, and 12 bases lay between the germline ends. There are 15 residues in the CDR3. CDR1 is MNHEY and CDR2 is SVGAGI in the germline V gene. CDR3 in DNA: TGTGCCAGCAGTTACTCGAGTCCAGGCCCTGAAAAACTGTTTTTT. It yields the protein CASSYSSPGPEKLFF.

This clonotype was detected ten times or more. In nucleotides, the CDR3 is TGTGCCAGCAGCTTAGGGGAAGGGGGTAACGAGCAGTACGTC. This gives the protein CASSLGEGGNEQYV. The V call is TRBV7-6, the J call TRBJ2-7; weak D call: TRBD1 (6 bases). The CDR3 is 14 amino acids. Germline V lookup: CDR1 SGHVS, CDR2 FNYEAQ. V lost 1 base and J lost 5, with 12 bases in between.

This clonotype was counted many times. The chain couples TRBV7-9 to TRBJ1-2, with 7 nucleotides matching TRBD1. The germline V gene encodes CDR1 SEHNR and CDR2 FQNEAQ (reference sequence). The CDR3 length is 12 residues. The V segment lost 5 bases and the J segment 8 bases; nucleotides outside the gene matches: 5. The CDR3 region is CASSQGGRGYTF. CDR3 DNA sequence: TGTGCCAGCAGCCAAGGGGGCCGAGGCTACACCTTC.

The genes are TRBV20-1 and TRBJ1-2; the D gene is possibly TRBD1 (6 bases). The germline CDR1 and CDR2 sequences are DFQATT and SNEGSKA (reference sequence). This CDR3 spans 17 amino acids. The V and J ends lost 0 bases and 1 base respectively, with 18 bases between them. The CDR3 spells CSARDQYGDIFNYGYTF. The CDR3 bases are TGCAGTGCTAGAGATCAGTATGGGGACATATTTAACTATGGCTACACCTTC.